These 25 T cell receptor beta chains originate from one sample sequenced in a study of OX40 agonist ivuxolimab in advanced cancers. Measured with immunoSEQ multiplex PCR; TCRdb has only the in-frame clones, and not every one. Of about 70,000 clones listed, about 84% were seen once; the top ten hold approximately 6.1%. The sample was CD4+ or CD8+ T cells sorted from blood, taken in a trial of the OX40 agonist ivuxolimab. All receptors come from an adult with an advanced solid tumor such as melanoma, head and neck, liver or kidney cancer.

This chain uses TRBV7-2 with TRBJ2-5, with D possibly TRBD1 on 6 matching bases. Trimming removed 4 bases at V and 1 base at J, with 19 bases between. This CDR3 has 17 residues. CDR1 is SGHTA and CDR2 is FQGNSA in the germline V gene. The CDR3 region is CASSSGWGPPFQETQYF. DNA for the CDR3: TGTGCCAGCAGCTCTGGGTGGGGGCCCCCATTCCAAGAGACCCAGTACTTC.

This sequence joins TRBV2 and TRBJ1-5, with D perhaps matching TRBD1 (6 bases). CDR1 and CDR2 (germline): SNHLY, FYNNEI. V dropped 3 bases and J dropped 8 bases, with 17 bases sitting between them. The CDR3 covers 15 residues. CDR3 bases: TGTGCCAGCAGTGACGGGACAAGAGGGGAGGAGCCCCAGCATTTT. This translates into CASSDGTRGEEPQHF.

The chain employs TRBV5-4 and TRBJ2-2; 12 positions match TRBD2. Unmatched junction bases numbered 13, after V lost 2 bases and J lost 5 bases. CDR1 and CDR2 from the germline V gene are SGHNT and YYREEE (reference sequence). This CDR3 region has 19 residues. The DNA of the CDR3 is TGTGCCAGCAGCTTCCCCGGACTAGCGGGATCCCCCGGGACCGGGGAGCTGTTTTTT. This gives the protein CASSFPGLAGSPGTGELFF. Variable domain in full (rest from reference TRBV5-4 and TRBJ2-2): ETGVTQSPTHLIKTRGQQVTLRCSSQSGHNTVSWYQQALGQGPQFIFQYYREEENGRGNFPPRFSGLQFPNYSSELNVNALELDDSALYLCASSFPGLAGSPGTGELFFGEGSRLTVL.

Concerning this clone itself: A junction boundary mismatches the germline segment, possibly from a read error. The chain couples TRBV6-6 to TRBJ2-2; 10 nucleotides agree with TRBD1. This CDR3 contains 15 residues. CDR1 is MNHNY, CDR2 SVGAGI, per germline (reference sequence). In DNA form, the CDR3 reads TGTGCCGGCAGTTCGACAGGGGGCGACACCGGGGAGCTGTTTTTT. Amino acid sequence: CAGSSTGGDTGELFF.

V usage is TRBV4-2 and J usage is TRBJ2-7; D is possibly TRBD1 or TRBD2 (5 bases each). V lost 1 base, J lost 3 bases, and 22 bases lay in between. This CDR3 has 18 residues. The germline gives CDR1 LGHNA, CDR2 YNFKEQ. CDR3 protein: CASSQAGPNLVGVYEQYF. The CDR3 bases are TGTGCCAGCAGCCAAGCGGGGCCCAACCTAGTCGGGGTCTACGAGCAGTACTTC.

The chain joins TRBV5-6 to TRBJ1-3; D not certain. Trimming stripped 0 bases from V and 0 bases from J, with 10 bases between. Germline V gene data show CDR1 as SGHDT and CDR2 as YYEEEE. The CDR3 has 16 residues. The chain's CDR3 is CASSLAFESSGNTIYF. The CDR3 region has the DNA TGTGCCAGCAGCTTGGCGTTTGAAAGCTCTGGAAACACCATATATTTT.

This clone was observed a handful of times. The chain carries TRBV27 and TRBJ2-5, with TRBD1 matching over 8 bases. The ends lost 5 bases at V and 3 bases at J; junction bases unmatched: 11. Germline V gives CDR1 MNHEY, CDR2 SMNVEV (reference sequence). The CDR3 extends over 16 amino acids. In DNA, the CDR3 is TGTGCCAGCAGTCCCCTACCCGGACAGGGAGAAGAGACCCAGTACTTC. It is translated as CASSPLPGQGEETQYF.

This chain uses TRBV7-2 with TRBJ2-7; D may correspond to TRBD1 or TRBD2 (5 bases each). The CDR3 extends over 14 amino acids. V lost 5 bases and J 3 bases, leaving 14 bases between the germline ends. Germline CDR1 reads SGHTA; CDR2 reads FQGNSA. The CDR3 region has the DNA TGTGCCAGCAGCCCATCGGGACGGAGCTACGAGCAGTACTTC. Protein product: CASSPSGRSYEQYF.

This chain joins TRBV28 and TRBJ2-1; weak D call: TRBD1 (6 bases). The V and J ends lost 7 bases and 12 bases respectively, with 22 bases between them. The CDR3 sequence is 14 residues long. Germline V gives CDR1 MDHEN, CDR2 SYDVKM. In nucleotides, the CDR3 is TGTGCCAGCACTTTCCTGGACAGCACAATTGGGCAGTTCTTC. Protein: CASTFLDSTIGQFF.

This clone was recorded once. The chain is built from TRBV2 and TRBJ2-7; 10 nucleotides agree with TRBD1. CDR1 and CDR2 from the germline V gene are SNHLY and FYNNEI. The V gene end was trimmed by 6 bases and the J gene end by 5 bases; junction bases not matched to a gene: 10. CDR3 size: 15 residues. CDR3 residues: CASRAPGQGTNEQYF. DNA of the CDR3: TGTGCCAGCAGGGCGCCGGGACAGGGGACGAACGAGCAGTACTTC.

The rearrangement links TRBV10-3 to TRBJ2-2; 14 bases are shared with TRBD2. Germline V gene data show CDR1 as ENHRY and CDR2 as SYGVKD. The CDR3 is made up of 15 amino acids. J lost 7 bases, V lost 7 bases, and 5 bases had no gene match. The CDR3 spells CAIKGLAGEDGELFF. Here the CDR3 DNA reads TGTGCCATCAAGGGACTAGCGGGAGAAGACGGGGAGCTGTTTTTT.

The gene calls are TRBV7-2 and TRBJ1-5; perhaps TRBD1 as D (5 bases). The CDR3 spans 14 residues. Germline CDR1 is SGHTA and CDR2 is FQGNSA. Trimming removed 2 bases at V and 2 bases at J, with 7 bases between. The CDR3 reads CASSLRGGNQPQHF. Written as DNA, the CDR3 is TGTGCCAGCAGCTTAAGGGGTGGCAATCAGCCCCAGCATTTT.

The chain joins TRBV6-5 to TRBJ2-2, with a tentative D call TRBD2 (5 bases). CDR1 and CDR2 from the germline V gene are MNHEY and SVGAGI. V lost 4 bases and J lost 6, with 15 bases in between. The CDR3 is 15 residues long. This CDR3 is CASSSPGGRSGELFF. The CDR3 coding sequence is TGTGCCAGCAGTTCCCCCGGAGGCCGGTCCGGGGAGCTGTTTTTT.

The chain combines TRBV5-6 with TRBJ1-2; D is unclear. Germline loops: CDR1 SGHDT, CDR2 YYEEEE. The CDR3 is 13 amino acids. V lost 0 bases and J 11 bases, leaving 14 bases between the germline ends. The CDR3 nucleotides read TGTGCCAGCAGCTTGGTGGCTACGGATAGTTACACCTTC. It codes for CASSLVATDSYTF.

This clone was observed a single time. The chain's CDR3 is CASRTVLQYNEQFF. The DNA for the CDR3 is TGTGCCAGCAGAACCGTCCTTCAGTACAATGAGCAGTTCTTC. The chain employs TRBV28 and TRBJ2-1; D unresolved. Germline loops: CDR1 MDHEN, CDR2 SYDVKM. The CDR3 is 14 residues long. The V end was cut by 6 bases, the J end by 4 bases, with 13 bases between.

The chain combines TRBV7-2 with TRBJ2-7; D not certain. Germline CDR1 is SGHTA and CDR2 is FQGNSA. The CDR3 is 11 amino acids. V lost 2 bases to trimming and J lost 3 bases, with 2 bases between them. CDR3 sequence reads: CASSLIYEQYF. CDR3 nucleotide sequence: TGTGCCAGCAGCTTAATCTACGAGCAGTACTTC.

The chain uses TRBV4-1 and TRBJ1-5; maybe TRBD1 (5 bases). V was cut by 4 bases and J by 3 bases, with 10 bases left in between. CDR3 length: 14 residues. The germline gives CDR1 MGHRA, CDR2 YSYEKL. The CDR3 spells CASSLGGNNQPQHF. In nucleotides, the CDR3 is TGCGCCAGCAGCCTCGGGGGGAACAATCAGCCCCAGCATTTT.

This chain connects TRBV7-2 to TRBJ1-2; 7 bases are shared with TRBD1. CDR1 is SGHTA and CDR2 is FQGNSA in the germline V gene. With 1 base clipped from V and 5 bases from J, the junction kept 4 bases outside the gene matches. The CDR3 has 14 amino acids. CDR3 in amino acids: CASSLVTGDYGYTF. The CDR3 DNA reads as TGTGCCAGCAGCTTAGTTACAGGGGATTATGGCTACACCTTC.

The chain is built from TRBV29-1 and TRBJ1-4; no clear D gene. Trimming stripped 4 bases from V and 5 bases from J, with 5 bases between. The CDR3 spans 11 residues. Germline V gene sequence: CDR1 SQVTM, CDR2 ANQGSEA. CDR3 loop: CSVGRNEKLFF. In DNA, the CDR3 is TGCAGCGTTGGTAGGAATGAAAAACTGTTTTTT.

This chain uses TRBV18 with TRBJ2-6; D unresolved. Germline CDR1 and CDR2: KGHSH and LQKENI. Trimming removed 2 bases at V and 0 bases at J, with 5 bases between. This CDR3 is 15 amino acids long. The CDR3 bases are TGTGCCAGCTCACCAATCTACTCTGGGGCCAACGTCCTGACTTTC. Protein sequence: CASSPIYSGANVLTF.

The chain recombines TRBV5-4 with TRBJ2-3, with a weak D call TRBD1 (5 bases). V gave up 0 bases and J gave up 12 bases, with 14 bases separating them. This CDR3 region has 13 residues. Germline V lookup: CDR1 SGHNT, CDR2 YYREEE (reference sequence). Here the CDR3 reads CASSLVRQGTQYF. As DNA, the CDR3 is TGTGCCAGCAGCTTGGTAAGGCAGGGCACCCAGTATTTT.

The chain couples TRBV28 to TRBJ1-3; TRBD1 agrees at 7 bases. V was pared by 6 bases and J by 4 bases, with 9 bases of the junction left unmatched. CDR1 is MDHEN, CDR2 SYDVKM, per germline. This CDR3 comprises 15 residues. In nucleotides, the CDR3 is TGTGCCAGCAGAACCCGACAGGGCCTAGGAAACACCATATATTTT. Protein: CASRTRQGLGNTIYF.

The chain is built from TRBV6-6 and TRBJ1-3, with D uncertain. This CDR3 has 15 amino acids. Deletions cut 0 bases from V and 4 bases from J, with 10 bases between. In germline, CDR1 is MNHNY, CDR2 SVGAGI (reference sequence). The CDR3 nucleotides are TGTGCCAGCAGTTACTCCGGGGTAACCGGAAACACCATATATTTT. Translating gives CASSYSGVTGNTIYF.

The CDR3 spells CASTLGGNFYEQYF. CDR3 bases: TGTGCCAGCACCCTTGGAGGGAATTTCTACGAGCAGTACTTC. The chain employs TRBV7-2 and TRBJ2-7; D perhaps matches TRBD2 (6 bases). CDR1 and CDR2 (germline): SGHTA, FQGNSA. The CDR3 covers 14 residues. V lost 7 bases, J lost 3 bases, and 16 bases lay in between.

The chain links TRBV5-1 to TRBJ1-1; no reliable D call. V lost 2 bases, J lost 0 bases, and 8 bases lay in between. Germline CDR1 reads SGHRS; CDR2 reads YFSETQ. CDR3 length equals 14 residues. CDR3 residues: CASSLTMMNTEAFF. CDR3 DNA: TGCGCCAGCAGCTTAACTATGATGAACACTGAAGCTTTCTTT.